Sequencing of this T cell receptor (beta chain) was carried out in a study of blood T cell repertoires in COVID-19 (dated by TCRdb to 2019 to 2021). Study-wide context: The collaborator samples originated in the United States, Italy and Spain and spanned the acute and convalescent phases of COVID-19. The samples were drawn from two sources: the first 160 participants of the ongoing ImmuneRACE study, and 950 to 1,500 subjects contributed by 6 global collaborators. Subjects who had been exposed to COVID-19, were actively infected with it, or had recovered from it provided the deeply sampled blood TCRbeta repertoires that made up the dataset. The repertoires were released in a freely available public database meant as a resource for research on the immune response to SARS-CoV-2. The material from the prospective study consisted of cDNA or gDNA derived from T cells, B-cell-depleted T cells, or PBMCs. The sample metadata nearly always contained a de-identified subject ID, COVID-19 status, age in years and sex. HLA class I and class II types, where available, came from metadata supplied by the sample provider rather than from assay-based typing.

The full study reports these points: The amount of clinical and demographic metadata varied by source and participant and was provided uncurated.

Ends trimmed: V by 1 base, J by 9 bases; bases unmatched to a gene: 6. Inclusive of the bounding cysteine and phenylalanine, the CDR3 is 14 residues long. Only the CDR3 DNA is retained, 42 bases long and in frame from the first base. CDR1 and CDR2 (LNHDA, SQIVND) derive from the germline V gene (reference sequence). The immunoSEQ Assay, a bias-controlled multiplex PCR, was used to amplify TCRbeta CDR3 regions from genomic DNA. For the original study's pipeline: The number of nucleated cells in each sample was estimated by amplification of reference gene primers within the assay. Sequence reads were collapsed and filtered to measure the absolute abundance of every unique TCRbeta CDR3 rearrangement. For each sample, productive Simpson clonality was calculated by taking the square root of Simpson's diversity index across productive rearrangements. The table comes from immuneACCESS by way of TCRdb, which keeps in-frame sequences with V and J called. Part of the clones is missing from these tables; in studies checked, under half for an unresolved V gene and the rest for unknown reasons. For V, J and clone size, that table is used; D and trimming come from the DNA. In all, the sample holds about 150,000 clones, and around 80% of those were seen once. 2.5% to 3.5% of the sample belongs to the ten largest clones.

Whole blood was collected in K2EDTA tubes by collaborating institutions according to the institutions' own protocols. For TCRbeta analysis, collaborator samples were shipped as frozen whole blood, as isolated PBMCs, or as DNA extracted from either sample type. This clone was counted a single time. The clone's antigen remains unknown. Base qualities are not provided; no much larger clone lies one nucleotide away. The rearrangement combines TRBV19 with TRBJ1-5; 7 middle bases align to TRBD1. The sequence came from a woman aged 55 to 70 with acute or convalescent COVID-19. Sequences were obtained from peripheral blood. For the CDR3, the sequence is CASSIGQGEAPQHF. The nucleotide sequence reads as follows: TGTGCCAGTAGTATAGGACAGGGAGAGGCGCCCCAGCATTTT.